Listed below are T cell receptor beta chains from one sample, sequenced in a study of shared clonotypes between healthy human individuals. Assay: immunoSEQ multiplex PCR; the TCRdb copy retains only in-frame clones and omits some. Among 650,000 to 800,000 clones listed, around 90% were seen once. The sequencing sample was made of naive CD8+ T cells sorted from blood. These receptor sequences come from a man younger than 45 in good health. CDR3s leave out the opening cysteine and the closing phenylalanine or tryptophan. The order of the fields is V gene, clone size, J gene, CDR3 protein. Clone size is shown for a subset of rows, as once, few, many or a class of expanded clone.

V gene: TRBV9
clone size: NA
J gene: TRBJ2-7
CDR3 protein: ASSVGGGLTYEQY

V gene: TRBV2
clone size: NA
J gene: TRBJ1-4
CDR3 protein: ASQGQDGKLF

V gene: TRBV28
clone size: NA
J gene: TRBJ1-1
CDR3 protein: ASSLDRAEAF

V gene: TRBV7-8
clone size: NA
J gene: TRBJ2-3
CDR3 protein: ASSYGLAGGDTQY

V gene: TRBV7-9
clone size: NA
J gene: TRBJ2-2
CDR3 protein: ASRSGTSLKGTGELF

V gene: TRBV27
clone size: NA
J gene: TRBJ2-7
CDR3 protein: ASSRQILYEQY

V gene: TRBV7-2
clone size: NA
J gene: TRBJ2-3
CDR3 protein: ASSPGTSGNTQY

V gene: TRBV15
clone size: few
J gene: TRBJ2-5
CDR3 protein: ATSRVDSQETQY

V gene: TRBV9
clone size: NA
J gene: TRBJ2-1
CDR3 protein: ASSVVSGRDEQF

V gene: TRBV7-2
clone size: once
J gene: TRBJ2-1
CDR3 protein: ASSPGLFSYNEQF

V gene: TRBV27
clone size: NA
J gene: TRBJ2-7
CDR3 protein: ASKRGGEQY

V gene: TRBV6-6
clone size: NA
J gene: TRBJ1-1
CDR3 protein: ASGGTLNTEAF

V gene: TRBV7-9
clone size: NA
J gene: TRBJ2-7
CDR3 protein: ASSSRDRTYEQY

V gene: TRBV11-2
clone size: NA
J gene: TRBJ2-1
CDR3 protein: ASSSYIDMPYNEQF

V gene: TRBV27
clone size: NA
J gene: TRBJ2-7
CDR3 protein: ASSLRQTAYEQY

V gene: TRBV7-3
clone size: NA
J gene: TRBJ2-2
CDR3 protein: ASSSDSNTGELF

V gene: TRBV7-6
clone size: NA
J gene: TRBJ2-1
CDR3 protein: ASSFKTGTSDNEQF

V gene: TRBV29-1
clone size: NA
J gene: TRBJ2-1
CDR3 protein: SVAEQGSFHEQF

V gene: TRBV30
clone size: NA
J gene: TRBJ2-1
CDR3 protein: AWSSSGTYNEQF

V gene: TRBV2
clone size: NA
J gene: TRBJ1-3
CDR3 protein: ASLADRRSGNTIY

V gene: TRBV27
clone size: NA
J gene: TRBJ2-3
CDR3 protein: ASSSLLMGTDTQY

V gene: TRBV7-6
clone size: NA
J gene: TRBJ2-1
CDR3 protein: ASSLVSGTEYNEQF

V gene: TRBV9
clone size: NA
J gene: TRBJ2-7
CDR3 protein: ASSPRDSAYEQY

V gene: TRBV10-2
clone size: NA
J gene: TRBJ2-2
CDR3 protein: ASRTGGAGELF

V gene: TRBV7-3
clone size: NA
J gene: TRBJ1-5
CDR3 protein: ASSLDRGGKPQH

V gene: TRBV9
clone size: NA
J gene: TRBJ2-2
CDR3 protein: ASSVGTGADGELF

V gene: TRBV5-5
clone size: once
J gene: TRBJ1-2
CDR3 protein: ASSSPLGQGSIGYT

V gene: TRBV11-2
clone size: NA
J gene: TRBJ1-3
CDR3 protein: ASSGTAGNTIY

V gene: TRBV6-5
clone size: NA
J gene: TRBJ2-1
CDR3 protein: ASRPRRQDNEQF

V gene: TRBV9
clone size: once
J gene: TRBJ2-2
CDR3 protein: ASSVATVSTGELF

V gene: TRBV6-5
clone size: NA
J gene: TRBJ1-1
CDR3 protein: ASSYLQGRNTEAF

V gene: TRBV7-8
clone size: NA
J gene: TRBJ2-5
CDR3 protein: ASSLRQGGETQY

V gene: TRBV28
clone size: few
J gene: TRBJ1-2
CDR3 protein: ASSFDSNYGYT

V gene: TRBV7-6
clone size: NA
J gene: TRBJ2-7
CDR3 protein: ASSGQGSPSYEQY

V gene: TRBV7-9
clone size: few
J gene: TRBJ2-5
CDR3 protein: ASSGEETQY